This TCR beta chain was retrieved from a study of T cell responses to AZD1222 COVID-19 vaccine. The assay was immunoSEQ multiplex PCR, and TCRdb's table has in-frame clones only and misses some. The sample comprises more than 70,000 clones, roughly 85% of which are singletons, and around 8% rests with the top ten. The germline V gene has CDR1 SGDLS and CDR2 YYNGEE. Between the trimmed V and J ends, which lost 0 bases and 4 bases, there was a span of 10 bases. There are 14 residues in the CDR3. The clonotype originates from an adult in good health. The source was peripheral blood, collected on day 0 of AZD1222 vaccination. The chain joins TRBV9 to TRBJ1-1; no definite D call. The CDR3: CASSVAQTTTEAFF. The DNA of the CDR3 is TGTGCCAGCAGCGTAGCGCAGACGACCACTGAAGCTTTCTTT.